The entry below gives a single T cell receptor beta chain sequence along with its context. The data are from a study of blood T cell repertoires in COVID-19. Overall study: The origin of the acute and convalescent COVID-19 samples was the United States, Italy and Spain. The analysed material was cDNA or gDNA that came from T cells, B-cell-depleted T cells, or PBMCs.

Authors' methods: Reference gene primer amplification yielded estimated nucleated cell counts. Assay: immunoSEQ multiplex PCR; the TCRdb copy retains only in-frame clones and omits some. That table is the source of V, J and clone size, and D and trimming were worked out from the DNA. The table records 300,000 to 350,000 clones, approximately 90% of them present only once. Sequencing input: peripheral blood. The sequence derives from a man aged 18-30 years with active or convalescent COVID-19.

The CDR3 spells CASSSGTGHSYEQYF. The DNA for the CDR3 is TGTGCCAGCAGTTCCGGGACAGGGCACTCCTACGAGCAGTACTTC. The rearrangement joins TRBV6-5 to TRBJ2-7, with 9 positions matching TRBD1. With 4 bases clipped from V and 0 bases from J, the junction kept 4 bases outside the gene matches. The length of the CDR3 is 15 residues. CDR1 and CDR2 from the germline V gene are MNHEY and SVGAGI.